These T cell receptor beta chains were read from a single sample in a study of identical twins. TCRdb reprocessed the 5' RACE reads with MiXCR, giving one entry per CDR3 protein. The sample lists about 530,000 distinct CDR3 sequences, 20% to 25% occurring once. The data were also submitted as part of a second study, on yellow fever vaccine responses in identical twins.

Material for sequencing was CD4+ T cells sorted from blood. The receptors come from a woman under 30 in good health. Both conserved end residues are part of each CDR3. D genes are given only for firm matches. The size field is filled for only some rows; it gives once, few, many or a size class.

-,-,TRBJ2-1,TRBV7-6,TGTGCCAGCAACTTCCCTTCGGACAATGAGCAGTTCTTC,CASNFPSDNEQFF
few,TRBD1,TRBJ2-7,TRBV6-2/TRBV6-3,TGTGCCAGCAGACCTACAGGGGCCCCATTGGGGGAGCAGTACTTC,CASRPTGAPLGEQYF
-,-,TRBJ1-1,TRBV18,TGTGCCAGCTCACGATACTATGAAGCTTTCTTT,CASSRYYEAFF
-,-,TRBJ1-6,TRBV20-1,TGCAGTGCTATAGGGACATTATCCTATAATTCACCCCTCCACTTT,CSAIGTLSYNSPLHF
few,-,TRBJ2-1,TRBV5-6,TGTGCCAGCAGCCGGGGGCTTTCAAGTTCCTACAATGAGCAGTTCTTC,CASSRGLSSSYNEQFF
-,-,TRBJ1-2,TRBV12-3/TRBV12-4,TGTGCCAGCAGGGAAGGGGGTGGCTATGGCTACACCTTC,CASREGGGYGYTF
-,-,TRBJ2-5,TRBV19,TGTGCCAGTGCCGGCAAGGCGGGTGGAATTGGGACCCAGTACTTC,CASAGKAGGIGTQYF
-,TRBD2,TRBJ2-6,TRBV20-1,TGCAGTGCTATTCCCTCCCCCGGCGGGGGGGCCGGTGGGGCCAACGTCCTGACTTTC,CSAIPSPGGGAGGANVLTF
few,-,TRBJ2-7,TRBV10-3,TGTGCCATCAGTGCGGGTACGTTCTACGAGCAGTACTTC,CAISAGTFYEQYF
few,-,TRBJ2-7,TRBV5-1,TGCGCCAGCAGCTCGATCCGGGACGGTTTACTCCAGCAGTACTTC,CASSSIRDGLLQQYF
-,TRBD1,TRBJ2-1,TRBV5-6,TGTGCCAGCAGCTTCTCCCCCGGGACAGGGGTTTGGAATGAGCAGTTCTTC,CASSFSPGTGVWNEQFF
-,-,TRBJ2-7,TRBV9,TGTGCCAGCAGCCCCCGACAGAACTCCTACGAGCAGTACTTC,CASSPRQNSYEQYF
-,-,TRBJ2-2,TRBV5-1,TGCGCCAGCAGCCCTTTCGACAGATCGGACACCGGGGAGCTGTTTTTT,CASSPFDRSDTGELFF
-,TRBD1,TRBJ2-1,TRBV11-2,TGTGCCAGCAGCCCACTACAGGGGGCATCCTACAATGAGCAGTTCTTC,CASSPLQGASYNEQFF
few,TRBD2,TRBJ2-1,TRBV4-2,TGTGCCAGCGCACCGGGACTAGCGGGAGTAAGTGACTACAATGAGCAGTTCTTC,CASAPGLAGVSDYNEQFF
-,TRBD1,TRBJ1-2,TRBV4-1,TGCGCCAGCAGCCCGCTGACCGGGACAGGGAACTATGGCTACACCTTC,CASSPLTGTGNYGYTF
-,TRBD2,TRBJ2-7,TRBV11-2,TGTGCCAGCAGCCCCCTAGCGGGAGGTCGGTACGAGCAGTACTTC,CASSPLAGGRYEQYF
-,-,TRBJ2-1,TRBV18,TGTGCCAGCTCACCCAGATTTGACCCCAATGAGCAGTTCTTC,CASSPRFDPNEQFF
few,TRBD1,TRBJ2-3,TRBV29-1,TGCAGCGTTGACGAGGGGAACAGGGGGCTGACAGATACGCAGTATTTT,CSVDEGNRGLTDTQYF
few,-,TRBJ2-2,TRBV7-9,TGTGCCAGCATGGTGGTTCCCAGCGGAGACGGGGAGCTGTTTTTT,CASMVVPSGDGELFF
few,-,TRBJ2-7,TRBV12-3/TRBV12-4,TGTGCCAGCAGTTTCGGGCAGGGGGGGGGGTACGAGCAGTACTTC,CASSFGQGGGYEQYF
few,TRBD2,TRBJ2-5,TRBV5-1,TGCGCCAGCAGCACGGGACTAGATCCCGAGACCCAGTACTTC,CASSTGLDPETQYF
few,-,TRBJ2-7,TRBV5-1,TGCGCCAGCAGCCCTGCAGGTGACCTATACCCCTACGAGCAGTACTTC,CASSPAGDLYPYEQYF
-,-,TRBJ1-2,TRBV15,TGTGCCACCGGGGACAATTTAAGCAGGAGCTACACCTTC,CATGDNLSRSYTF
-,-,TRBJ2-7,TRBV3-1,TGTGCCAGCAGCCAAGGACCGCAAGTAGCCTACGAGCAGTACTTC,CASSQGPQVAYEQYF
few,TRBD1,TRBJ2-1,TRBV24-1,TGTGCCACCAGTGATCCTCCTGGGACAGGGGGCGATGAGCAGTTCTTC,CATSDPPGTGGDEQFF
-,-,TRBJ1-6,TRBV6-1,TGTGCCAGCAGTAAAGCTGGTTGGAATTCACCCCTCCACTTT,CASSKAGWNSPLHF
few,-,TRBJ2-4,TRBV20-1,TGCAGTGCTCCGGGGGCCTTAGCCAAAAACATTCAGTACTTC,CSAPGALAKNIQYF
-,TRBD1,TRBJ2-1,TRBV4-1,TGCGCCAGCAGCCATCCGGGACAGGGGCTTTACAATGAGCAGTTCTTC,CASSHPGQGLYNEQFF
few,TRBD2,TRBJ2-3,TRBV7-2,TGTGCCAGCAGCTTATCCCTAGCGGTTAGGAGCACAGATACGCAGTATTTT,CASSLSLAVRSTDTQYF